These 18 T cell receptor beta chains originate from one sample sequenced in a study of blood T cell repertoires in COVID-19. Libraries were prepared by immunoSEQ multiplex PCR; TCRdb keeps only in-frame clonotypes and omits some of them. The sample shows 150,000 to 200,000 clones, about four fifths of them seen only once. Sequencing was performed on peripheral blood. These receptors came from a woman in her sixties with COVID-19, enrolled during active disease.

A single count supports this clone. V gene TRBV5-1 combines with J gene TRBJ2-6; D is unclear. This CDR3 comprises 13 residues. Per germline, CDR1 SGHRS and CDR2 YFSETQ. Trimming took 5 bases from V and 15 from J, leaving 18 bases between them. The CDR3: CASRAGGRFGLTF. DNA for the CDR3: TGCGCCAGCAGGGCAGGTGGCCGATTTGGCCTGACTTTC.

The chain recombines TRBV7-2 with TRBJ1-5; a possible D gene is TRBD1 (5 bases). Germline V gene sequence: CDR1 SGHTA, CDR2 FQGNSA. V was clipped by 0 bases and J by 2 bases, with 8 bases between them. This CDR3 region has 15 residues. The CDR3: CASSLAGGGNQPQHF. The DNA of the CDR3 is TGTGCCAGCAGCTTAGCGGGGGGTGGCAATCAGCCCCAGCATTTT.

J is TRBJ1-1 and V is TRBV19, with 7 bases that match TRBD1. The CDR3 spans 15 residues. Germline values: CDR1 LNHDA, CDR2 SQIVND (reference sequence). J gave up 0 bases and V 5 bases, and 6 bases lay outside the gene matches. The CDR3 DNA sequence: TGTGCCAGTAGTCTGGGACAGAGTATGAACACTGAAGCTTTCTTT. Translating it yields CASSLGQSMNTEAFF.

The chain has TRBV19 and TRBJ1-1; D might be TRBD1 (5 bases). Trimming took 4 bases from V and 1 from J, leaving 10 bases between them. Germline V gene sequence: CDR1 LNHDA, CDR2 SQIVND (reference sequence). The CDR3 consists of 14 residues. The CDR3 nucleotides read TGTGCCAGTAGTACGGGACTTAGGAACACTGAAGCTTTCTTT. Translation: CASSTGLRNTEAFF.

The chain has TRBV7-2 and TRBJ1-4, with D perhaps TRBD1 (6 bases). V dropped 2 bases and J dropped 8 bases, with 12 bases sitting between them. Germline V gives CDR1 SGHTA, CDR2 FQGNSA. This CDR3 is built from 14 residues. This CDR3 is CASSLQGSKEKLFF. DNA for the CDR3: TGTGCCAGCAGCTTACAGGGGTCAAAAGAAAAACTGTTTTTT.

The V call is TRBV9, the J call TRBJ1-3; 7 bases line up with TRBD1. Looked up from germline, CDR1 is SGDLS and CDR2 is YYNGEE. The CDR3 is 16 residues long. V was clipped by 1 base and J by 9 bases; unmatched bases: 13. The CDR3 loop is CASSVSIAGGYGTIYF. DNA for the CDR3: TGTGCCAGCAGCGTATCGATCGCAGGGGGTTACGGCACCATATATTTT.

The V and J genes are TRBV5-6 and TRBJ1-1, with D perhaps matching TRBD1 (5 bases). The CDR3 covers 13 residues. Trimming left V 0 bases short and J 11 bases short, with 14 bases between. Germline lookup yields CDR1 SGHDT and CDR2 YYEEEE. CDR3 in amino acids: CASSLVGGRGAFF. Here the CDR3 DNA reads TGTGCCAGCAGCTTGGTCGGGGGTCGGGGCGCTTTCTTT. Based on the CDR3 plus reference TRBV5-6 and TRBJ1-1, the full variable domain is DAGVTQSPTHLIKTRGQQVTLRCSPKSGHDTVSWYQQALGQGPQFIFQYYEEEERQRGNFPDRFSGHQFPNYSSELNVNALLLGDSALYLCASSLVGGRGAFFGQGTRLTVV.

The chain combines TRBV20-1 with TRBJ2-5; the match to TRBD2 covers 7 bases. The CDR3 length is 16 residues. Germline lookup yields CDR1 DFQATT and CDR2 SNEGSKA (reference sequence). J lost 5 bases, V lost 3 bases, and 15 bases had no gene match. The CDR3 is CSASLREGPLEETQYF. The CDR3 DNA reads TGCAGTGCTAGTCTTAGGGAGGGTCCCTTAGAGGAGACCCAGTACTTC.

The chain joins TRBV2 to TRBJ1-2; 8 nucleotides agree with TRBD1. This CDR3 spans 16 amino acids. Losses at the gene ends were 0 bases for V and 2 bases for J; bases not matched to a gene: 5. Germline V gene data show CDR1 as SNHLY and CDR2 as FYNNEI. The CDR3: CASSEARGQVNYGYTF. The CDR3 DNA follows: TGTGCCAGCAGTGAAGCGAGGGGACAGGTCAACTATGGCTACACCTTC.

This clone was seen once. This sequence joins TRBV4-1 and TRBJ2-5; perhaps TRBD2 as D (5 bases). This CDR3 has 14 residues. V dropped 0 bases and J dropped 7 bases, with 12 bases sitting between them. The germline gives CDR1 MGHRA, CDR2 YSYEKL. CDR3 nucleotides: TGCGCCAGCAGCCAAGATAGTTCGGCGGGGACCCAGTACTTC. It yields the protein CASSQDSSAGTQYF.

The rearrangement uses TRBV7-2 and TRBJ2-1; 7 bases align to TRBD1. The CDR3 runs to 18 residues. The ends lost 5 bases at V and 0 bases at J; junction bases unmatched: 13. Germline values: CDR1 SGHTA, CDR2 FQGNSA. For the CDR3, the DNA is TGTGCCAGCAGCCCACCCCGGGGACAGCGGAGCTCCTACAATGAGCAGTTCTTC. Translation: CASSPPRGQRSSYNEQFF.

The chain carries TRBV9 and TRBJ2-1, with a tentative D call TRBD1 (6 bases). The CDR3 contains 14 residues. Trimming left V 0 bases short and J 6 bases short, with 10 bases between. CDR1 and CDR2 from the germline V gene are SGDLS and YYNGEE. The CDR3 loop reads CASSVGPQGNEQFF. The CDR3, as DNA: TGTGCCAGCAGCGTAGGTCCACAGGGCAATGAGCAGTTCTTC.

This chain connects TRBV10-3 to TRBJ1-5; 7 positions agree with TRBD1. The germline V gene encodes CDR1 ENHRY and CDR2 SYGVKD. V was pared by 11 bases and J by 5 bases, with 12 bases of the junction left unmatched. There are 14 residues in the CDR3. The CDR3 reads CAVRGQGEDQPQHF. The CDR3 region has the DNA TGTGCCGTTCGAGGGCAGGGGGAGGATCAGCCCCAGCATTTT.

V usage is TRBV5-5 and J usage is TRBJ2-7; TRBD2 aligns across 12 bases. This CDR3 contains 15 residues. The trim removed 0 bases at V and 6 bases at J, leaving 4 bases unmatched. Germline CDR1 SGHKS, CDR2 YYEKEE (reference sequence). Here the CDR3 DNA reads TGTGCCAGCAGCTTGGGACTAGCGGGAGTCGGCGAGCAGTACTTC. Translation: CASSLGLAGVGEQYF.

This clone occurred a few times. Written as DNA, the CDR3 is TGTGCCAGCAGTTACTCCGGGGCGGGGTGGGCGGAGACCCAGTACTTC. It encodes CASSYSGAGWAETQYF. The chain couples TRBV6-5 to TRBJ2-5, with D tentatively TRBD2 (6 bases). The V end lost 0 bases, the J end lost 5 bases, and 16 bases lay between the germline ends. Germline-derived CDR1 and CDR2 are MNHEY and SVGAGI. CDR3 length equals 16 residues.

The chain recombines TRBV7-9 with TRBJ1-1, with 8 bases aligning to TRBD1. J was trimmed by 5 bases and V by 6 bases; bases with no gene match: 8. The CDR3 contains 14 residues. Per germline, CDR1 SEHNR and CDR2 FQNEAQ (reference sequence). CDR3 DNA sequence: TGTGCCAGCAGTAACACAGGGGACAGGACTGAAGCTTTCTTT. Its protein is CASSNTGDRTEAFF.

The V gene is TRBV5-4, the J gene TRBJ2-3; possible D gene TRBD2, 5 bases. The CDR3 extends over 15 amino acids. Trimming shortened V by 4 bases and J by 1 base, and 13 bases separated the two germline ends. Germline CDR1 and CDR2: SGHNT and YYREEE (reference sequence). CDR3 sequence (DNA): TGTGCCAGCAGCCTATCAGCGGTCGGCACAGATACGCAGTATTTT. It codes for CASSLSAVGTDTQYF.

V is TRBV14 and J is TRBJ2-3; 7 nucleotides match TRBD1. CDR1 and CDR2 from the germline V gene are SGHDN and FVKESK. With V trimmed by 3 bases and J by 9 bases, 18 bases remained unmatched. The CDR3 covers 17 residues. This chain's CDR3 is CASSQETGTALVRTQYF. The CDR3 bases are TGTGCCAGCAGCCAGGAAACCGGGACAGCCCTCGTTAGGACGCAGTATTTT.